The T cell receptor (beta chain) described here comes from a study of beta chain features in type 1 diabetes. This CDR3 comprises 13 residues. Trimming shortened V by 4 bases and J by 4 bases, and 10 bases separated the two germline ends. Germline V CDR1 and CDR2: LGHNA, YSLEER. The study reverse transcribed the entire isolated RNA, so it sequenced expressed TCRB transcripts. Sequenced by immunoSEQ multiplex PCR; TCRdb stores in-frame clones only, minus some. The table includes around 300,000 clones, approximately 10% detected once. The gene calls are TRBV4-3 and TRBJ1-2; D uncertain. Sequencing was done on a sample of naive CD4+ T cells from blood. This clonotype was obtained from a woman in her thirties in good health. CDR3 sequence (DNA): TGCGCCAGCAGCCTTGAGGGCGCCTATGGCTACACCTTC. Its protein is CASSLEGAYGYTF.